The present entry profiles one T cell receptor (beta chain) with its context. Its antigen is not known. PCR was performed using 60 Vbeta and 13 Jbeta primers. Assay used: immunoSEQ multiplex PCR; TCRdb lists only in-frame clones, some missing. The profile covers about 200,000 clones, with roughly 85% appearing a single time and about 2% taken by the ten largest. The data derive from a study of cytomegalovirus exposure and HLA in healthy donors. Study results and limitations: A link between a missense DCLRE1C variant and TCR beta V- and J-gene trimming emerged from a later analysis. Rarity held for most TCR sequences, but there were some public TCRs that occurred in many donors. Productive rates of about 87% or about 30% were seen for most TCR beta V segments in an earlier analysis.

The sample consisted of PBMCs. The receptor comes from a woman aged 45 to 65 in good health and CMV-seronegative.

This CDR3 reads CASSGVAVSSYNEQFF. The DNA for the CDR3 is TGTGCCAGCAGTGGCGTAGCGGTAAGCTCCTACAATGAGCAGTTCTTC. This chain uses TRBV6-1 with TRBJ2-1, with D maybe TRBD2 (6 bases). This CDR3 is 16 amino acids long. Deletions cut 4 bases from V and 0 bases from J, with 13 bases between. The germline gives CDR1 MNHNS, CDR2 SASEGT.